The sequence of this T cell receptor beta chain was determined in a study of T-cell memory formation after mild COVID-19. TCRdb processed the 5' RACE reads anew with MiXCR; each CDR3 protein has one entry. Among about 420,000 distinct CDR3 sequences listed, less than 25% were seen once. There are 14 residues in the CDR3. The germline gives CDR1 KGHSH, CDR2 LQKENI. The ends were cut back, 0 bases at V and 5 bases at J, with 11 bases in the middle. The sequenced sample consisted of PBMCs or a T cell subset sorted from them (not recorded which). The chain joins TRBV18 to TRBJ2-7; D is undetermined. The origin of this receptor is an adult woman who had mild COVID-19 (a few samples of this study predate the infection). Cell type and time point are not known. In nucleotides, the CDR3 is TGTGCCAGCTCACCACCTTCCAGGACGAACGAGCAGTACTTC. It specifies CASSPPSRTNEQYF.